Shown below are 32 T cell receptor beta chains from a single sample sequenced in a study of vaccination effects on CD4 cells after COVID-19. These receptors are not linked to any known antigen. TCRdb's copy holds only in-frame clones and misses some; the assay was immunoSEQ multiplex PCR. The sample includes approximately 30,000 clones, more than 65% seen only once; the top ten take approximately 21%. Sequencing followed a ViraFEST assay step that expanded antigen-specific CD4+ T cells with viral peptide pools. The authors isolated CD4+ T cells after roughly eleven days of culture. None of the vaccinated had previously contracted SARS-CoV-2, and their nucleocapsid antibodies tested negative. The source was CD4+ T cells from PBMCs cultured with HCoV-NL63 spike peptides, collected before COVID-19 vaccination. All receptors come from a human donor who received a COVID-19 vaccine.

In its sample, this clone was seen a few times. J is TRBJ2-1 and V is TRBV9; D might be TRBD2 (6 bases). CDR1 and CDR2 from the germline V gene are SGDLS and YYNGEE. Trimming shortened V by 2 bases and J by 2 bases, and 11 bases separated the two germline ends. This CDR3 is built from 15 residues. This CDR3 reads CASSVTGVPYNEQFF. Written as DNA, the CDR3 is TGTGCCAGCAGCGTGACGGGAGTCCCCTACAATGAGCAGTTCTTC. The whole variable domain, remainder taken from reference TRBV9 and TRBJ2-1, is DSGVTQTPKHLITATGQRVTLRCSPRSGDLSVYWYQQSLDQGLQFLIQYYNGEERAKGNILERFSAQQFPDLHSELNLSSLELGDSALYFCASSVTGVPYNEQFFGPGTRLTVL.

The CDR3 spells CASSMRTGGGGYTF. The CDR3 coding sequence is TGTGCCAGTAGTATGAGGACAGGGGGTGGTGGCTACACCTTC. The chain carries TRBV19 and TRBJ1-2; 10 bases align to TRBD1. Per the germline V gene, CDR1 is LNHDA and CDR2 is SQIVND (reference sequence). Trimming at V came to 3 bases and at J to 7 bases, leaving 5 bases not matched to a gene. The length of the CDR3 is 14 residues.

The rearrangement uses TRBV19 and TRBJ1-2, with a tentative D call TRBD1 (5 bases). The germline V gene has CDR1 LNHDA and CDR2 SQIVND (reference sequence). V shed 8 bases and J shed 0 bases, with 10 bases lying between them. The CDR3 consists of 13 residues. The CDR3 protein is CASRPGSNYGYTF. The CDR3 DNA sequence: TGTGCCAGTCGCCCAGGGTCTAACTATGGCTACACCTTC.

J is TRBJ2-1 and V is TRBV27; D perhaps matches TRBD1 (6 bases). The ends were cut back, 0 bases at V and 3 bases at J, with 15 bases in the middle. CDR3 length: 17 residues. Looked up from germline, CDR1 is MNHEY and CDR2 is SMNVEV (reference sequence). The CDR3 here is CASSLSGHRRNYNEQFF. CDR3 in DNA: TGTGCCAGCAGTTTATCGGGACACCGTAGGAACTACAATGAGCAGTTCTTC.

The chain employs TRBV6-6 and TRBJ1-3; TRBD1 might be the D (6 bases). This CDR3 comprises 16 residues. Germline V CDR1 and CDR2: MNHNY, SVGAGI (reference sequence). V gave up 5 bases and J gave up 4 bases, with 18 bases separating them. This CDR3 is CASSLGGWQPGNTIYF. The DNA of the CDR3 is TGTGCCAGCAGTCTTGGGGGCTGGCAGCCAGGAAACACCATATATTTT.

This chain links TRBV5-1 with TRBJ2-5; 10 bases match TRBD2. Germline CDR1 SGHRS, CDR2 YFSETQ. The CDR3 is 16 residues long. V gave up 3 bases and J gave up 10 bases; unmatched junction bases: 15. The DNA of the CDR3 is TGCGCCAGCAGCTCGACAATCCTAGCGGGGGTAACTTTCCAGTACTTC. It specifies CASSSTILAGVTFQYF.

This clone was observed once. The chain uses TRBV3-1 (or the pseudogene TRBV3-2) and TRBJ1-2; the D gene is possibly TRBD1 (5 bases). Deletions cut 4 bases from V and 6 bases from J, with 12 bases between. The CDR3 has 13 residues. Germline V gives CDR1 LGHDT, CDR2 YNNKEL (reference sequence). The CDR3 loop reads CASSLLGGDGYTF. Here the CDR3 DNA reads TGTGCCAGCAGCCTCCTCGGAGGGGATGGCTACACCTTC.

The rearrangement uses TRBV15 and TRBJ2-3; D is unresolved. CDR1 LNHNV and CDR2 YYDKDF come from the germline V gene (reference sequence). V was clipped by 0 bases and J by 7 bases, with 5 bases between them. The CDR3 consists of 12 residues. This CDR3 is CATSRDSNTQYF. CDR3 nucleotide sequence: TGTGCCACCAGCAGAGATTCTAATACGCAGTATTTT.

The chain combines TRBV5-1 with TRBJ2-7, with TRBD2 as a possible D gene (6 bases). The V and J ends lost 0 bases and 2 bases respectively, with 18 bases between them. This CDR3 has 17 residues. Germline CDR1 and CDR2: SGHRS and YFSETQ. CDR3 nucleotides: TGCGCCAGCAGCTTGGGGGGCGGGACTCCACTCGCCTACGAGCAGTACTTC. Amino acids: CASSLGGGTPLAYEQYF.

The V and J genes are TRBV11-2 and TRBJ2-7, with D possibly TRBD2 on 6 matching bases. The CDR3 covers 18 residues. CDR1 is SGHAT and CDR2 is FQNNGV in the germline V gene. V was trimmed by 2 bases and J by 2 bases, leaving 22 bases between them. The CDR3 sequence: CASSLSWSSGGSPYEQYF. The CDR3 region has the DNA TGTGCCAGCAGCTTAAGTTGGTCAAGTGGGGGGAGTCCCTACGAGCAGTACTTC. The full variable domain, with the rest looked up from reference TRBV11-2 and TRBJ2-7, is EAGVAQSPRYKIIEKRQSVAFWCNPISGHATLYWYQQILGQGPKLLIQFQNNGVVDDSQLPKDRFSAERLKGVDSTLKIQPAKLEDSAVYLCASSLSWSSGGSPYEQYFGPGTRLTVT.

The genes are TRBV2 and TRBJ1-2, with D perhaps matching TRBD1 (5 bases). The V and J ends lost 8 bases and 6 bases respectively, with 13 bases between them. This CDR3 has 12 residues. CDR1 is SNHLY, CDR2 FYNNEI, per germline. CDR3 nucleotides: TGTGCCAGCGGGACCCCTCCTAATGGCTACACCTTC. Translation: CASGTPPNGYTF.

The J gene is TRBJ1-1, the V gene TRBV11-1; no clear D gene. V was clipped by 5 bases and J by 0 bases, with 13 bases between them. CDR3 length: 15 residues. Germline assignment: CDR1 SGHAT and CDR2 FQDESV (reference sequence). The CDR3 sequence is CASSPGQIMNTEAFF. CDR3 bases: TGTGCCAGCAGCCCGGGTCAGATCATGAACACTGAAGCTTTCTTT.

The J gene is TRBJ2-3, the V gene TRBV24-1; 8 positions match TRBD1. The junction had 3 bases not matched to a gene; V was cut back by 6 bases and J by 2 bases. CDR3 size: 14 residues. Germline loops: CDR1 KGHDR, CDR2 SFDVKD. Written as DNA, the CDR3 is TGTGCCACCAGTCTGACAGGGGCCACAGATACGCAGTATTTT. It is translated as CATSLTGATDTQYF.

This clone was detected only once. This chain joins TRBV7-2 and TRBJ2-7; 8 nucleotides agree with TRBD2. CDR1 and CDR2 (germline): SGHTA, FQGNSA. Trimming cost V 5 bases and J 1 base; bases outside gene matches: 19. The CDR3 has 19 amino acids. The CDR3 nucleotides are TGTGCCAGCAGCCGCACCTGGGGGGATAGCGGGATGTTATCCTACGAGCAGTACTTC. This gives the protein CASSRTWGDSGMLSYEQYF.

The V call is TRBV28, the J call TRBJ1-2; D not certain. CDR1 MDHEN and CDR2 SYDVKM come from the germline V gene. This CDR3 has 14 residues. V was shortened by 4 bases and J by 3 bases, with 12 bases between the two germline ends. CDR3 sequence (DNA): TGTGCCAGCAGTTCGCACCCAGAGGACTATGGCTACACCTTC. Encoded protein: CASSSHPEDYGYTF.

This clone has just one count. The chain joins TRBV14 to TRBJ1-1; D not certain. Trimming shortened V by 6 bases and J by 5 bases, and 13 bases separated the two germline ends. Per the germline V gene, CDR1 is SGHDN and CDR2 is FVKESK. The CDR3 spans 13 residues. The CDR3 DNA reads TGTGCCAGCAGTTTCGACAAAGGTACTGAAGCTTTCTTT. Protein: CASSFDKGTEAFF. The entire variable domain, with the rest obtained from reference TRBV14 and TRBJ1-1, is as follows: EAGVTQFPSHSVIEKGQTVTLRCDPISGHDNLYWYRRVMGKEIKFLLHFVKESKQDESGMPNNRFLAERTGGTYSTLKVQPAELEDSGVYFCASSFDKGTEAFFGQGTRLTVV.

This clone was seen only once. The chain carries TRBV19 and TRBJ2-7, with D perhaps TRBD1 or TRBD2 (5 bases each). This CDR3 has 15 residues. V lost 4 bases to trimming and J lost 0 bases, with 13 bases between them. Germline V lookup: CDR1 LNHDA, CDR2 SQIVND (reference sequence). CDR3 DNA sequence: TGTGCCAGTAGTAGAGGGACGAAGAGCTCCTACGAGCAGTACTTC. Amino acids: CASSRGTKSSYEQYF. Complete variable domain (other parts from reference TRBV19 and TRBJ2-7): DGGITQSPKYLFRKEGQNVTLSCEQNLNHDAMYWYRQDPGQGLRLIYYSQIVNDFQKGDIAEGYSVSREKKESFPLTVTSAQKNPTAFYLCASSRGTKSSYEQYFGPGTRLTVT.

The chain carries TRBV12-5 and TRBJ1-1, with 9 bases lining up with TRBD1. CDR3 length equals 16 residues. The germline V gene encodes CDR1 LGHNT and CDR2 FRNRAP. With 2 bases clipped from V and 6 bases from J, the junction kept 10 bases outside the gene matches. CDR3 sequence: CASGLTLTGGAAEAFF. DNA for the CDR3: TGTGCTAGTGGTTTGACCCTTACAGGGGGCGCGGCTGAAGCTTTCTTT.

The CDR3 region has the DNA TGTGCCAGCAGTTACAGTGGTAGGGAAGCTTTCTTT. Protein sequence: CASSYSGREAFF. The V and J genes are TRBV6-5 and TRBJ1-1; no clear D gene. From germline, CDR1 is MNHEY and CDR2 SVGAGI. V was trimmed by 2 bases and J by 8 bases, leaving 9 bases between them. The CDR3 has 12 amino acids.

CDR3 sequence (DNA): TGTGCCAGCAGTTTGGTGACAGGAGAAGCTTTCTTT. It codes for CASSLVTGEAFF. The chain uses TRBV12-3 or TRBV12-4 and TRBJ1-1, with D perhaps TRBD1 (6 bases). The CDR3 consists of 12 residues. Trimming took off 3 bases at V and 8 bases at J, with 10 bases between the two ends.

The genes are TRBV6-5 and TRBJ2-5, with 7 positions matching TRBD2. The germline V gene has CDR1 MNHEY and CDR2 SVGAGI. The CDR3 covers 13 residues. V lost 9 bases, J lost 5 bases, and 9 bases stayed unmatched. CDR3 coding DNA: TGTGCCAGTAGAAAAGCGGGACTGGAGACCCAGTACTTC. Its translation: CASRKAGLETQYF.

V is TRBV6-4 and J is TRBJ2-2; 11 bases match TRBD2. The CDR3 runs to 14 residues. Germline CDR1 reads MRHNA; CDR2 reads SNTAGT. Germline trimming cut 8 bases from V and 4 bases from J; bases unmatched to any gene: 3. The CDR3 sequence is CASRLAGSTGELFF. As DNA, the CDR3 is TGTGCCAGCCGACTAGCGGGATCCACCGGGGAGCTGTTTTTT.

V gene TRBV27 combines with J gene TRBJ1-2, with 12 bases matching TRBD1. Germline loops: CDR1 MNHEY, CDR2 SMNVEV (reference sequence). With 5 bases clipped from V and 2 bases from J, the junction kept 3 bases outside the gene matches. CDR3 length: 15 amino acids. CDR3 sequence reads: CASSPGTGGNYGYTF. CDR3 bases: TGTGCCAGCAGTCCCGGGACAGGGGGCAACTATGGCTACACCTTC.

The chain uses TRBV11-3 and TRBJ1-1; 8 bases line up with TRBD1. This CDR3 has 13 amino acids. Germline V gene lookup returns CDR1 SGHNT and CDR2 YENEEA. The V and J ends lost 5 bases and 3 bases, in that order; junction bases with no gene match: 2. CDR3 region: CASSLDRDTEAFF. The DNA for the CDR3 is TGTGCCAGCAGCCTGGACAGGGACACTGAAGCTTTCTTT. Together with reference TRBV11-3 and TRBJ1-1, the CDR3 gives the full variable domain: EAGVVQSPRYKIIEKKQPVAFWCNPISGHNTLYWYLQNLGQGPELLIRYENEEAVDDSQLPKDRFSAERLKGVDSTLKIQPAELGDSAVYLCASSLDRDTEAFFGQGTRLTVV.

The chain joins TRBV4-3 to TRBJ1-2; 10 bases match TRBD1. This CDR3 has 15 residues. With 2 bases clipped from V and 8 bases from J, the junction kept 8 bases outside the gene matches. Germline CDR1 and CDR2: LGHNA and YSLEER. The CDR3: CASSQPGQGMWGYTF. CDR3 sequence (DNA): TGCGCCAGCAGCCAACCGGGACAGGGGATGTGGGGCTACACCTTC.

The V call is TRBV9, the J call TRBJ2-7, with D possibly called TRBD1 or TRBD2 (6 bases each). CDR3 length: 15 residues. V was pared by 0 bases and J by 2 bases, with 12 bases between. From germline, CDR1 is SGDLS and CDR2 YYNGEE. The CDR3, as DNA: TGTGCCAGCAGCGTAGGGGGGCAGCGGGCCTACGAGCAGTACTTC. It yields the protein CASSVGGQRAYEQYF. The full variable domain, with the rest looked up from reference TRBV9 and TRBJ2-7, is DSGVTQTPKHLITATGQRVTLRCSPRSGDLSVYWYQQSLDQGLQFLIQYYNGEERAKGNILERFSAQQFPDLHSELNLSSLELGDSALYFCASSVGGQRAYEQYFGPGTRLTVT.

V usage is TRBV10-3 and J usage is TRBJ1-1; perhaps TRBD1 as D (6 bases). CDR3 length equals 13 residues. Germline lookup yields CDR1 ENHRY and CDR2 SYGVKD. Deletions cut 0 bases from V and 5 bases from J, with 7 bases between. In DNA form, the CDR3 reads TGTGCCATCAGTGAGTCGCAGGGGACTGAAGCTTTCTTT. This codes for CAISESQGTEAFF.

This chain links TRBV19 with TRBJ2-5; TRBD1 agrees at 8 bases. The junction had 11 bases not matched to a gene; V was cut back by 5 bases and J by 9 bases. This CDR3 comprises 14 residues. The germline gives CDR1 LNHDA, CDR2 SQIVND (reference sequence). The CDR3 bases are TGTGCCAGTAGTCCCCGGACAGGGACCTTGGCCCAGTACTTC. Translation: CASSPRTGTLAQYF.

This rearrangement joins TRBV11-2 to TRBJ2-7, with 9 positions matching TRBD1. The CDR3 sequence is 13 residues long. The ends lost 7 bases at V and 13 bases at J; junction bases unmatched: 14. The germline V gene encodes CDR1 SGHAT and CDR2 FQNNGV. DNA for the CDR3: TGTGCCAGCACCCCGGGACAGGGCGCCCACATTTACTTC. Encoded protein: CASTPGQGAHIYF.

A note on this clone: An end of the junction differs from the germline gene, which may be a read error. Other DNA sequences in this sample translate to the same CDR3. CDR3 region: CASREVPTDTQYF. In nucleotides, the CDR3 is TGTGCCAGCAGGGAAGTTCCGACAGATACGCAGTATTTT. The chain joins TRBV2 to TRBJ2-3; D unresolved. The CDR3 spans 13 residues. In germline, CDR1 is SNHLY, CDR2 FYNNEI.

V is TRBV6-6 and J is TRBJ1-5; D unresolved. The V gene's germline CDR1 is MNHNY and CDR2 SVGAGI (reference sequence). Trimming took off 2 bases at V and 2 bases at J, with 10 bases between the two ends. The CDR3 covers 15 residues. The CDR3 bases are TGTGCCAGCAGTTACAGGGTGATCGGCAATCAGCCCCAGCATTTT. Translation gives CASSYRVIGNQPQHF.

The chain joins TRBV6-6 to TRBJ2-1, with 8 nucleotides matching TRBD2. The CDR3 sequence is 16 residues long. CDR1 MNHNY and CDR2 SVGAGI come from the germline V gene (reference sequence). Unmatched junction bases numbered 6, after V lost 2 bases and J lost 3 bases. The CDR3 nucleotides read TGTGCCAGCAGTTACCCGGCGGGACTAGACTACAATGAGCAGTTCTTC. Its translation: CASSYPAGLDYNEQFF.